The 26 T cell receptor beta chains reported below all come from one sample, sequenced in a study of OX40 agonist ivuxolimab in advanced cancers. Library construction relied on the immunoSEQ multiplex PCR assay. This immuneACCESS table, as held by TCRdb, lists in-frame sequences with V and J called but not all clones. Of the missing ones, under half trace to an unresolved V gene in checked studies; the others have no known cause. This sample lists about 62,000 clones; around 84% were detected once. The ten largest clones capture 3.5% to 4% of the sample. Sequencing used CD4+ or CD8+ T cells sorted from blood, obtained in a trial of the OX40 agonist ivuxolimab. These receptors were taken from an adult with an advanced solid tumor such as melanoma, head and neck, liver or kidney cancer.

This clone turned up a few times. This chain links TRBV9 with TRBJ2-7, with a weak D call TRBD2 (5 bases). V was trimmed by 0 bases and J by 2 bases, leaving 9 bases between them. Germline V lookup: CDR1 SGDLS, CDR2 YYNGEE. CDR3 length: 14 residues. The CDR3 here is CASSVGTDTYEQYF. CDR3 DNA: TGTGCCAGCAGCGTAGGGACTGACACCTACGAGCAGTACTTC.

The rearrangement links TRBV19 to TRBJ2-1, with D perhaps TRBD2 (6 bases). V was cut by 5 bases and J by 9 bases, with 17 bases left in between. From germline, CDR1 is LNHDA and CDR2 SQIVND (reference sequence). The CDR3 runs to 14 residues. DNA of the CDR3: TGTGCCAGTAGTGTGGGACTCTCCAGCGGTGAGCAGTTCTTC. Protein sequence: CASSVGLSSGEQFF.

The chain carries TRBV5-4 and TRBJ1-1; D may be TRBD1 (5 bases). The CDR3 has 14 residues. Per germline, CDR1 SGHNT and CDR2 YYREEE (reference sequence). V dropped 4 bases and J dropped 1 base, with 11 bases sitting between them. The CDR3, as DNA: TGTGCCAGCAGCGGTACCACAGGGAACACTGAAGCTTTCTTT. The encoded protein is CASSGTTGNTEAFF.

CDR3 sequence: CASTPWAANTEAFF. The CDR3 region has the DNA TGTGCCAGCACCCCGTGGGCGGCGAACACTGAAGCTTTCTTT. The chain is built from TRBV7-2 and TRBJ1-1; D uncertain. Between the trimmed V and J ends, which lost 7 bases and 1 base, there was a span of 13 bases. Germline lookup yields CDR1 SGHTA and CDR2 FQGNSA. This CDR3 spans 14 amino acids.

A few counts support this clone. The chain uses TRBV7-6 and TRBJ2-7; 13 positions agree with TRBD2. V dropped 5 bases and J dropped 2; count of bases not matched to a gene: 3. Germline CDR1 and CDR2: SGHVS and FNYEAQ. CDR3 length: 15 residues. CDR3 sequence reads: CASSHTSGGAYEQYF. CDR3 coding DNA: TGTGCCAGCAGCCACACTAGCGGGGGGGCCTACGAGCAGTACTTC.

This chain uses TRBV5-1 with TRBJ2-7; 7 bases are a match to TRBD1. Germline V gene sequence: CDR1 SGHRS, CDR2 YFSETQ. V lost 4 bases and J lost 3; bases outside the gene matches: 7. The length of the CDR3 is 14 residues. For the CDR3, the DNA is TGCGCCAGCAGCGGGGACAGTCGGAACTACGAGCAGTACTTC. Protein sequence: CASSGDSRNYEQYF. The full variable domain, completed using reference TRBV5-1 and TRBJ2-7, is KAGVTQTPRYLIKTRGQQVTLSCSPISGHRSVSWYQQTPGQGLQFLFEYFSETQRNKGNFPGRFSGRQFSNSRSEMNVSTLELGDSALYLCASSGDSRNYEQYFGPGTRLTVT.

In regard to this clone: At one boundary the junction diverges from the germline segment, which might be a read error. The J gene is TRBJ1-1, the V gene TRBV28, with 10 bases lining up with TRBD1. The CDR3 is 13 amino acids. Germline V gene sequence: CDR1 MDHEN, CDR2 SYDVKM. CDR3 DNA: TGTGCCAGCAGCCAGGACAGGGGGACTGAAGCTTCCTTT. Its protein is CASSQDRGTEASF.

The chain recombines TRBV5-6 with TRBJ2-5; possibly TRBD1 for D (6 bases). This CDR3 is 15 amino acids long. The germline V and J ends were trimmed by 2 bases and 2 bases, with 13 bases remaining between them. Germline-derived CDR1 and CDR2 are SGHDT and YYEEEE. CDR3 coding DNA: TGTGCCAGCAGCTTTTTGACAGGTTTTCAAGAGACCCAGTACTTC. Its translation: CASSFLTGFQETQYF.

The chain joins TRBV7-9 to TRBJ2-3, with 7 nucleotides matching TRBD1. Trimming took 4 bases from V and 0 from J; bases not matched to a gene: 4. The CDR3 loop spans 15 amino acids. In germline, CDR1 is SEHNR, CDR2 FQNEAQ (reference sequence). The CDR3 nucleotides read TGTGCCAGCAGCTCCCGGGACAGAAGCACAGATACGCAGTATTTT. This encodes CASSSRDRSTDTQYF.

The chain has TRBV10-3 and TRBJ2-2, with 16 bases aligning to TRBD2. Germline loops: CDR1 ENHRY, CDR2 SYGVKD. The CDR3 consists of 18 residues. V lost 4 bases and J lost 3; bases outside the gene matches: 5. DNA for the CDR3: TGTGCCATCAGTGCGGGACTAGCGGGAGGGCCGCACACCGGGGAGCTGTTTTTT. Protein sequence: CAISAGLAGGPHTGELFF.

The chain joins TRBV7-3 to TRBJ2-1; 7 bases agree with TRBD2. The CDR3 is 19 residues long. V was pared by 5 bases and J by 0 bases, with 16 bases of the junction left unmatched. Germline-derived CDR1 and CDR2 are SGHTA and FQGTGA. CDR3 region: CASSLPGRSDPSSYNEQFF. The CDR3 DNA is TGTGCCAGCAGCCTCCCCGGGAGGTCTGATCCCAGCTCCTACAATGAGCAGTTCTTC. Full variable domain (rest looked up from reference TRBV7-3 and TRBJ2-1): GAGVSQTPSNKVTEKGKYVELRCDPISGHTALYWYRQSLGQGPEFLIYFQGTGAADDSGLPNDRFFAVRPEGSVSTLKIQRTERGDSAVYLCASSLPGRSDPSSYNEQFFGPGTRLTVL.

As DNA, the CDR3 is TGTGCCAGCAGCTTAGGTTTACTAGCGCCTCAAGAGACCCAGTACTTC. Translating it yields CASSLGLLAPQETQYF. This sequence joins TRBV5-4 and TRBJ2-5; the match to TRBD2 covers 7 bases. Germline values: CDR1 SGHNT, CDR2 YYREEE (reference sequence). V lost 2 bases to trimming and J lost 2 bases; unmatched junction nucleotides: 9. The length of the CDR3 is 16 residues.

V gene TRBV7-5 combines with J gene TRBJ1-5. TRBV7-5 counts as a pseudogene. The CDR3 spans 10 residues. The CDR3 sequence is CARSFWPQHF. In DNA form, the CDR3 reads TGTGCCAGAAGCTTTTGGCCCCAGCATTTT.

There are a few counts of this clone. J is TRBJ1-6 and V is TRBV2; D uncertain. From germline, CDR1 is SNHLY and CDR2 FYNNEI. The CDR3 length is 15 residues. V shed 0 bases and J shed 7 bases, with 10 bases lying between them. DNA of the CDR3: TGTGCCAGCAGTGAAGCACGAGTAGGGAATTCACCCCTCCACTTT. Its translation is CASSEARVGNSPLHF.

The J gene is TRBJ2-3, the V gene TRBV20-1; TRBD2 might be the D (5 bases). CDR1 DFQATT and CDR2 SNEGSKA come from the germline V gene (reference sequence). The CDR3 spans 11 residues. CDR3 sequence (DNA): TGCAGCCCGGAGGGCACAGATACGCAGTATTTT. Translation gives CSPEGTDTQYF.

CDR3 protein: CASSLTQGAYEQYF. CDR3 sequence (DNA): TGTGCCAGCAGTTTAACCCAGGGGGCTTACGAGCAGTACTTC. The chain couples TRBV6-5 to TRBJ2-7; TRBD1 agrees at 8 bases. J lost 4 bases, V lost 4 bases, and 6 bases had no gene match. The CDR3 contains 14 residues. CDR1 and CDR2 (germline): MNHEY, SVGAGI.

The chain uses TRBV18 and TRBJ1-2, with no clear D. Germline values: CDR1 KGHSH, CDR2 LQKENI. The length of the CDR3 is 16 residues. V lost 3 bases and J 4 bases, leaving 18 bases between the germline ends. In DNA, the CDR3 is TGTGCCAGCTCACCTCGGCGGGCCCCTGGCACCTATGGCTACACCTTC. Its protein product is CASSPRRAPGTYGYTF.

DNA of the CDR3: TGTGCCAGCAGTCAGGGGACTAACGATGAGCAGTTCTTC. Translated, it gives CASSQGTNDEQFF. The J gene is TRBJ2-1, the V gene TRBV28; TRBD2 is a possible D gene (7 bases). The V end was cut by 5 bases, the J end by 8 bases, with 13 bases between. From germline, CDR1 is MDHEN and CDR2 SYDVKM. The CDR3 extends over 13 amino acids.

The chain is built from TRBV11-1 and TRBJ1-2; D not resolved. Trimming cost V 6 bases and J 1 base, with 9 bases left between them. CDR1 is SGHAT, CDR2 FQDESV, per germline (reference sequence). This CDR3 spans 13 amino acids. In DNA form, the CDR3 reads TGTGCCAGCAGTCTACATGATAACTATGGCTACACCTTC. This encodes CASSLHDNYGYTF.

The genes are TRBV4-1 and TRBJ1-6; D unclear. Germline V CDR1 and CDR2: MGHRA, YSYEKL. The CDR3 covers 16 residues. The ends were cut back, 8 bases at V and 5 bases at J, with 19 bases in the middle. CDR3 sequence (DNA): TGCGCCAGCGAGGCGGAGAGGTCCGTTGATAATTCACCCCTCCACTTT. Its translation is CASEAERSVDNSPLHF.

This clone was found a few times. The chain combines TRBV6-4 with TRBJ1-5; maybe TRBD1 (5 bases). The CDR3 is 14 residues long. Germline V gene sequence: CDR1 MRHNA, CDR2 SNTAGT. V was trimmed by 6 bases and J by 5 bases, leaving 14 bases between them. The CDR3 DNA is TGTGCCAGCAGCCCCGACATGGGGGATCAGCCCCAGCATTTT. It specifies CASSPDMGDQPQHF.

This chain joins TRBV9 and TRBJ2-7, with 7 positions matching TRBD1. Germline CDR1 SGDLS, CDR2 YYNGEE. With V trimmed by 4 bases and J by 5 bases, 12 bases remained unmatched. CDR3 length: 15 residues. CDR3 in amino acids: CASSPKGAPFHEQYF. CDR3 nucleotide sequence: TGTGCCAGCAGCCCTAAGGGGGCTCCCTTTCACGAGCAGTACTTC.

CDR3 DNA: TGTGCCAGCAGCGTCCGGGACATCGAAGATACGCAGTATTTT. Residues: CASSVRDIEDTQYF. V usage is TRBV9 and J usage is TRBJ2-3, with D perhaps matching TRBD1 (6 bases). The germline gives CDR1 SGDLS, CDR2 YYNGEE. The V end lost 2 bases, the J end lost 5 bases, and 12 bases lay between the germline ends. The CDR3 extends over 14 amino acids.

The chain combines TRBV30 with TRBJ2-1; the D gene is possibly TRBD1 (5 bases). The V end was cut by 5 bases, the J end by 0 bases, with 14 bases between. CDR1 and CDR2 (germline): GTSNPN, SVGIG (reference sequence). This CDR3 comprises 15 residues. CDR3 DNA: TGTGCCTGGCGATCCACAGGTAGCTCCTACAATGAGCAGTTCTTC. Translated, it gives CAWRSTGSSYNEQFF.

This clone was counted only a few times. CDR3 amino acids: CASSLSGGYGYTF. The DNA for the CDR3 is TGTGCCAGCAGCTTATCAGGGGGGTATGGCTACACCTTC. The V call is TRBV7-6, the J call TRBJ1-2; 7 nucleotides agree with TRBD1. Trimming cost V 2 bases and J 5 bases; bases outside gene matches: 2. CDR3 length: 13 amino acids. Germline-derived CDR1 and CDR2 are SGHVS and FNYEAQ.

The rearrangement links TRBV18 to TRBJ2-1; D gene unclear. This CDR3 spans 15 amino acids. Trimming took 0 bases from V and 7 from J, leaving 13 bases between them. Germline CDR1 and CDR2: KGHSH and LQKENI. As DNA, the CDR3 is TGTGCCAGCTCACCACCCAGCGCCAGTAGGAATGAGCAGTTCTTC. The encoded protein is CASSPPSASRNEQFF.